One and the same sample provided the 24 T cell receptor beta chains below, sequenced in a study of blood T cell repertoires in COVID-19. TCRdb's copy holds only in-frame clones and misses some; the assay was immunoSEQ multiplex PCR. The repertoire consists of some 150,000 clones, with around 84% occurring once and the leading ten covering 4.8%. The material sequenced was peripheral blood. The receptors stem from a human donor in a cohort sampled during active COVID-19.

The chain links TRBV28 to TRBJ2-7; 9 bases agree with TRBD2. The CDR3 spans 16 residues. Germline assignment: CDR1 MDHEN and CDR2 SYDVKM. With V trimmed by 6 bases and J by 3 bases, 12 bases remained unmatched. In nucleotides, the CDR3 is TGTGCCAGCAGCAGCCCCTCTAGCGGGGCCCGCTACGAGCAGTACTTC. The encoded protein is CASSSPSSGARYEQYF.

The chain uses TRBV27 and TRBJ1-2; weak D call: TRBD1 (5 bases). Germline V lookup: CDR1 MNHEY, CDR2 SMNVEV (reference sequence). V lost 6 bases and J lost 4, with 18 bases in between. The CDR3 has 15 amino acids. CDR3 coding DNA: TGTGCCAGCAGCCTTGCAGGCTCGGGGGGCTATGGCTACACCTTC. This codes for CASSLAGSGGYGYTF.

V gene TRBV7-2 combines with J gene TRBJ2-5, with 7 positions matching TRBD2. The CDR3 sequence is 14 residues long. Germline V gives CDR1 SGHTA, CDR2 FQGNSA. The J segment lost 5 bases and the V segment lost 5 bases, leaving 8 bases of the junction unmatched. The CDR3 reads CASSRLGGGETQYF. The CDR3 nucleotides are TGTGCCAGCAGCCGCCTGGGGGGAGGGGAGACCCAGTACTTC. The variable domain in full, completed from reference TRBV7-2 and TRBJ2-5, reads GAGVSQSPSNKVTEKGKDVELRCDPISGHTALYWYRQSLGQGLEFLIYFQGNSAPDKSGLPSDRFSAERTGGSVSTLTIQRTQQEDSAVYLCASSRLGGGETQYFGPGTRLLVL.

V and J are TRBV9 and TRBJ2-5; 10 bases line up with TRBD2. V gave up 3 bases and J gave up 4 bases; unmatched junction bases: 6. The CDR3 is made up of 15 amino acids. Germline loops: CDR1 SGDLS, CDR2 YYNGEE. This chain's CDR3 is CASSESGRAPETQYF. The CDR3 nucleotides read TGTGCCAGCAGCGAGAGCGGGAGGGCCCCAGAGACCCAGTACTTC.

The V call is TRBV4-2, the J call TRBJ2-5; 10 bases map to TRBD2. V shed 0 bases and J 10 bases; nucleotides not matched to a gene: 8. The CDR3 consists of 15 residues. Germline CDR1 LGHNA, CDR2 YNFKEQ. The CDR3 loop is CASSQDAAGGLGQYF. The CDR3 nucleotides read TGTGCCAGCAGCCAAGATGCAGCGGGGGGGCTAGGCCAGTACTTC.

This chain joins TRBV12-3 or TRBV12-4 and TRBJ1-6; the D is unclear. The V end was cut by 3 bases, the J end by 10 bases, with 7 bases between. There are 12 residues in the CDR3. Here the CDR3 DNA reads TGTGCCAGCAGTTTCCCCGGGTCACCCCTCCACTTT. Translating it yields CASSFPGSPLHF.

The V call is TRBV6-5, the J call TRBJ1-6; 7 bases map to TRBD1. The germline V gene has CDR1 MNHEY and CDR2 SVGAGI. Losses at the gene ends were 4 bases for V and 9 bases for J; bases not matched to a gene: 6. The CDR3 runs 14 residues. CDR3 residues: CASSLGQSSSPLHF. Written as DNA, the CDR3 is TGTGCCAGCAGTTTGGGACAGTCAAGTTCACCCCTCCACTTT.

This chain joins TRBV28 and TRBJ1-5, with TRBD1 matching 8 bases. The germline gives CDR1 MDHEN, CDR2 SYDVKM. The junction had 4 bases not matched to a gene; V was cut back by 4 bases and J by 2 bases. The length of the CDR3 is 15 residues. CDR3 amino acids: CASSSATGGNQPQHF. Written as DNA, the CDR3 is TGTGCCAGCAGTTCCGCGACAGGGGGCAATCAGCCCCAGCATTTT.

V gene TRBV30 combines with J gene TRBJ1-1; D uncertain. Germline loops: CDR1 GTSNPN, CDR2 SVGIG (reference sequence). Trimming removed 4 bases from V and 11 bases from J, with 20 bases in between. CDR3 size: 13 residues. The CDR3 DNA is TGTGCCTGGACCCCCGGAGGTGACATGGGGGCTTTCTTT. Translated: CAWTPGGDMGAFF. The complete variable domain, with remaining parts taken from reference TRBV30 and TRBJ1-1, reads SQTIHQWPATLVQPVGSPLSLECTVEGTSNPNLYWYRQAAGRGLQLLFYSVGIGQISSEVPQNLSASRPQDRQFILSSKKLLLSDSGFYLCAWTPGGDMGAFFGQGTRLTVV.

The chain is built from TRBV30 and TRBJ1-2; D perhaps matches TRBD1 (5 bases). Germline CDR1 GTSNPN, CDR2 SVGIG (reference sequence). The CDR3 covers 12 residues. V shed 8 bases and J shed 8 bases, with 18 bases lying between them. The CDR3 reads CAGTIGSRGYTF. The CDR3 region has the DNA TGTGCCGGGACGATAGGGAGTCGCGGCTACACCTTC.

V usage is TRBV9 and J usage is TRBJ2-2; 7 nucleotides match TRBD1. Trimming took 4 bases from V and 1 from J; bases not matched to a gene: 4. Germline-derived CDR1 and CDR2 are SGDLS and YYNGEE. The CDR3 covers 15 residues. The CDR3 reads CASSPRTGNTGELFF. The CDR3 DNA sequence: TGTGCCAGCAGCCCTCGGACAGGGAACACCGGGGAGCTGTTTTTT.

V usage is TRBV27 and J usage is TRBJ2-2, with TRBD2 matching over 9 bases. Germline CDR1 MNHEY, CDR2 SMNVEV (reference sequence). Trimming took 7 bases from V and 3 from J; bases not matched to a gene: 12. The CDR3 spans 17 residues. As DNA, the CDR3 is TGTGCCAGCACCGGATTAGCGGGAGAAACATACACCGGGGAGCTGTTTTTT. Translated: CASTGLAGETYTGELFF.

The CDR3 loop is CASSVEDGARRADNEQFF. The CDR3 DNA sequence: TGTGCCAGCAGCGTAGAGGACGGTGCCAGGCGGGCCGACAATGAGCAGTTCTTC. The rearrangement joins TRBV9 to TRBJ2-1; maybe TRBD2 (5 bases). The CDR3 is made up of 18 amino acids. Germline CDR1 is SGDLS and CDR2 is YYNGEE. The germline V and J ends were trimmed by 0 bases and 5 bases, with 21 bases remaining between them.

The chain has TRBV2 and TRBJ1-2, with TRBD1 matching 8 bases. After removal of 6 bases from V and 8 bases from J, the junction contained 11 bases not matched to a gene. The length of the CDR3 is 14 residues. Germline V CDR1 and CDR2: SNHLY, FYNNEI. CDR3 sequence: CASSRSTGGGGYTF. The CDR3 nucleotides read TGTGCCAGCAGCCGCAGCACAGGGGGAGGGGGCTACACCTTC. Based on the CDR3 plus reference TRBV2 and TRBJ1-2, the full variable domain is EPEVTQTPSHQVTQMGQEVILRCVPISNHLYFYWYRQILGQKVEFLVSFYNNEISEKSEIFDDQFSVERPDGSNFTLKIRSTKLEDSAMYFCASSRSTGGGGYTFGSGTRLTVV.

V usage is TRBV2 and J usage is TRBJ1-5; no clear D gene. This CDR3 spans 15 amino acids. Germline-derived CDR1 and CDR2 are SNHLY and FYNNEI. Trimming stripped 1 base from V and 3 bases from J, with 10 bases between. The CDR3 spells CASSEDQLVNQPQHF. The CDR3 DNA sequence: TGTGCCAGCAGTGAAGACCAGTTGGTCAATCAGCCCCAGCATTTT.

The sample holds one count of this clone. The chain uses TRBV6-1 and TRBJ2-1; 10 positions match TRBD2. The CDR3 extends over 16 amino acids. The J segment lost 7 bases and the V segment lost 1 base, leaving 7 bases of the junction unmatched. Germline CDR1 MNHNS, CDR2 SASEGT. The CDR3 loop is CASSEGVSGRWNEQFF. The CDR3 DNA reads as TGTGCCAGCAGTGAAGGAGTTAGCGGGAGGTGGAATGAGCAGTTCTTC.

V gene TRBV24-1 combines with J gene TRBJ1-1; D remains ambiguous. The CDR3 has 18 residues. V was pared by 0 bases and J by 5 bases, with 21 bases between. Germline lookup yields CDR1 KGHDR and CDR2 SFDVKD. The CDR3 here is CATSDLHGRWAVETEAFF. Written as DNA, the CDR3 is TGTGCCACCAGTGATTTGCATGGGAGATGGGCGGTGGAGACTGAAGCTTTCTTT.

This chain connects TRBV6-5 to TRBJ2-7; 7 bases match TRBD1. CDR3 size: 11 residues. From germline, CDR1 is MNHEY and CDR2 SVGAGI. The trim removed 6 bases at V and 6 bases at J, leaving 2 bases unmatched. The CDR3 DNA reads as TGTGCCAGCAGGAGGGGGCGCGAGCAGTACGTC. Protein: CASRRGREQYV.

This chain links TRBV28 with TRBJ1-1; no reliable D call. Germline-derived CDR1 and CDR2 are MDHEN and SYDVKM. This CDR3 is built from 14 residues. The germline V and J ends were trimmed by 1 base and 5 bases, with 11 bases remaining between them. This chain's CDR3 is CASSLSQSGTEAFF. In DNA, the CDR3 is TGTGCCAGCAGTTTATCACAGTCTGGGACTGAAGCTTTCTTT.

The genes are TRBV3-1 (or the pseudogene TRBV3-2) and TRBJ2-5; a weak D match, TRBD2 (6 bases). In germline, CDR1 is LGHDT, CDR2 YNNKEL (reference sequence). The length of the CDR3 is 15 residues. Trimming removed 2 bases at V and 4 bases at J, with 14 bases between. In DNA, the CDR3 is TGTGCCAGCAGCCAACGAAAGGTGGGGGGAGAGACCCAGTACTTC. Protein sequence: CASSQRKVGGETQYF.

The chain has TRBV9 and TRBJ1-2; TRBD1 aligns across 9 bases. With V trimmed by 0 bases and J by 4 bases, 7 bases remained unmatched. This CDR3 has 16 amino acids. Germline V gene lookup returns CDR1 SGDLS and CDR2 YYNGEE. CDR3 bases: TGTGCCAGCAGCGTAGGATACAGGGGGCCCGGCTATGGCTACACCTTC. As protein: CASSVGYRGPGYGYTF.

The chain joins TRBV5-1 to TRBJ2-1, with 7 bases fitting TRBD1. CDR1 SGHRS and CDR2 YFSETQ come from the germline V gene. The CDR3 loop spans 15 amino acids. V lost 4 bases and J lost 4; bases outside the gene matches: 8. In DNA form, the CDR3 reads TGCGCCAGCAGCCCAGGGACAGCTCCTTACAATGAGCAGTTCTTC. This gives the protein CASSPGTAPYNEQFF.

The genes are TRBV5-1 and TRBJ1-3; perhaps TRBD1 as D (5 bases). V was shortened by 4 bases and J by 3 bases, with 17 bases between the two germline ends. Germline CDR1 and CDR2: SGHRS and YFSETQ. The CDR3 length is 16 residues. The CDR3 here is CASSARTSVLGNTIYF. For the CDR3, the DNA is TGCGCCAGCAGCGCAAGGACATCGGTTCTTGGAAACACCATATATTTT.

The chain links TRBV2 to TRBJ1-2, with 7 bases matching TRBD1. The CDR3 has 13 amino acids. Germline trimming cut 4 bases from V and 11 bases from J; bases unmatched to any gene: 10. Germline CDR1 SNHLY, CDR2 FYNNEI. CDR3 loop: CASSVGTELQYTF. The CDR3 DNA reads TGTGCCAGCAGTGTTGGGACAGAGCTCCAGTACACCTTC.